Included here is one T cell receptor beta chain sequence, with context. The antigen remains unidentified. The data were taken from a study of glioma-infiltrating T cells. Broader study findings: Gliomas, especially low-grade, showed above-expected tissue-blood divergence; non-neoplastic patients showed below. Very few CDR3 sequences were shared between tissue and blood.

This CDR3 contains 18 residues. The germline CDR1 and CDR2 sequences are KGHSH and LQKENI. Unmatched junction bases numbered 16, after V lost 5 bases and J lost 6 bases. The iRepertoire nested amplicon-rescue multiplex PCR amplified TCR alpha and beta CDR3s from RNA. Input was 100-400 ng of tissue mRNA or PBMC total RNA. One entry per CDR3 protein results from TCRdb running MiXCR on the multiplex PCR reads. In the table there are 150,000 or so distinct CDR3 sequences, 35% to 50% of which are singletons. This chain uses TRBV18 with TRBJ2-1, with 10 bases matching TRBD1. Sample: glioma tissue, nonneoplastic brain tissue, or PBMCs (not recorded which). This TCR derives from a human donor with low-grade glioma or glioblastoma, undergoing nonglioma brain surgery, or in good health (not recorded which). CDR3 amino acids: CASSFNQPGTGVSNEQFF. As DNA, the CDR3 is TGTGCCAGCTCATTTAACCAGCCCGGGACAGGGGTGAGCAATGAGCAGTTCTTC.